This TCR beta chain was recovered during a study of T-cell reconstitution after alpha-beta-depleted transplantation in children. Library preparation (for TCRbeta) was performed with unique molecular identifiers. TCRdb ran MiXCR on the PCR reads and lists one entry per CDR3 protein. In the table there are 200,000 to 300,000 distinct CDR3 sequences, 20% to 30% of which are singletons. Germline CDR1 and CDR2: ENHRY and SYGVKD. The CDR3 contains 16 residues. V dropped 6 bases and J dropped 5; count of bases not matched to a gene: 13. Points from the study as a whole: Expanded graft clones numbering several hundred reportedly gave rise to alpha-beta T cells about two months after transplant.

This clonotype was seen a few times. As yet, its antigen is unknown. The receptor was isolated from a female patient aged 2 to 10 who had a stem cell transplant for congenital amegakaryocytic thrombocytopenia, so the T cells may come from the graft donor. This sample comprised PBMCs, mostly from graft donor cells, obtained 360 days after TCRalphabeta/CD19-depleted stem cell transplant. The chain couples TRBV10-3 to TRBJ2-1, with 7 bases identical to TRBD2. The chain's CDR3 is CAIRDPAGAGNNEQFF. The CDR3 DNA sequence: TGTGCCATCAGAGATCCTGCGGGAGCGGGTAACAATGAGCAGTTCTTC.